This TCR beta chain was profiled in a study of blood T cell repertoires in COVID-19 (dated by TCRdb to the early 2020s). General notes on the study: Samples from collaborators originated in the United States, Italy and Spain and spanned both the acute and convalescent phases of COVID-19. The material from the prospective study consisted of cDNA or gDNA derived from T cells, B-cell-depleted T cells, or PBMCs. Where available, HLA class I and class II types were obtained from metadata supplied by the sample provider rather than from assay-based typing. Sample metadata almost always included a de-identified subject ID, COVID-19 status, age in years and sex. Subjects who had been exposed to COVID-19, were actively infected with it, or had recovered from it provided the deeply sampled blood TCRbeta repertoires that made up the dataset. The samples were drawn from two sources: the first 160 participants of the ongoing ImmuneRACE study, and fewer than 1,500 subjects contributed by 6 global collaborators. The repertoires were made available in a free public database intended to serve as a resource for research on the immune response to SARS-CoV-2.

CDR1 and CDR2, per the germline V gene, are KGHSH and LQKENI. Trimming takes 4 bases off V and 3 bases off J; junction bases not matched to a gene: 2. There are 15 amino acids in the CDR3, from cysteine to phenylalanine inclusive. The sequence is cut down to CDR3 DNA, 45 bases in frame from base 1. As to this clone: The antigen this receptor binds is unknown. Qualities for individual bases were not recorded, and no much larger clone is one base off.

Samples from volunteer blood donors who had recovered from COVID-19 were contributed by a second Seattle source. Collaborating institutions collected whole blood in K2EDTA tubes following their own protocols. For TCRbeta analysis, collaborators shipped samples as frozen whole blood, isolated PBMCs, or DNA extracted from either of those sample types. The immunoSEQ Assay, a bias-controlled multiplex PCR, was used to amplify TCRbeta CDR3 regions from genomic DNA. The authors' analysis ran thus. The number of nucleated cells in each sample was estimated from the amplification of reference gene primers within the assay. Sequence reads were collapsed and filtered to measure the absolute abundance of every unique TCRbeta CDR3 rearrangement. For each sample, productive Simpson clonality was calculated as the square root of Simpson's diversity index over productive rearrangements. TCRdb took over this immuneACCESS table, retaining in-frame rearrangements with V and J assigned. Such tables are incomplete; in checked studies, under half of the missing clones stem from an unresolved V gene, and the remainder is unexplained. V, J and clone size derive from that table, while D and trimming were established from the DNA sequence. The sample profile shows roughly 260,000 clones; about 88% of them were found once. Approximately 3.8% of the sample lies in the top ten.

What the research found in general, with its limitations: Clinical and demographic metadata were provided uncurated, with the amount varying by source and participant.

The receptor was isolated from a man in his fifties or sixties who had recovered from COVID-19. Material for sequencing was peripheral blood. The V and J segments used are TRBV18 and TRBJ2-5, with 13 bases aligning to TRBD2. Here the CDR3 is given as CASSLGLAGEETQYF. The nucleotides read TGTGCCAGCTCACTCGGACTAGCGGGGGAAGAGACCCAGTACTTC.